What follows are 18 T cell receptor beta chains derived from one specimen sequenced in a study of blood T cell repertoires in COVID-19. The protocol was immunoSEQ multiplex PCR, while the TCRdb copy is restricted to in-frame clones and leaves out a portion. The sample contains 220,000 or so clones, around 81% of which appear only once. Sequencing was done on a sample of peripheral blood. Receptor source: a woman in her sixties or seventies with acute or convalescent COVID-19.

The chain has TRBV4-1 and TRBJ1-1; D call uncertain. The CDR3 contains 17 residues. The germline V and J ends were trimmed by 0 bases and 8 bases, with 22 bases remaining between them. Germline V lookup: CDR1 MGHRA, CDR2 YSYEKL. The CDR3 loop reads CASSQDLKAAQPREAFF. CDR3 coding DNA: TGCGCCAGCAGCCAAGATCTAAAGGCGGCCCAACCCCGGGAAGCTTTCTTT.

The chain couples TRBV9 to TRBJ1-3; D gene unclear. Trimming took off 4 bases at V and 0 bases at J, with 11 bases between the two ends. The CDR3 covers 15 residues. The germline V gene encodes CDR1 SGDLS and CDR2 YYNGEE. The chain's CDR3 is CASSRESISGNTIYF. The CDR3 nucleotides read TGTGCCAGCAGCAGGGAGTCGATCTCTGGAAACACCATATATTTT.

For the CDR3, the DNA is TGTGCCATCAGTGACAAAGGGGGGGATAATGAGCAGTTCTTC. It yields the protein CAISDKGGDNEQFF. The chain has TRBV10-3 and TRBJ2-1, with D possibly TRBD2 on 7 matching bases. V lost 3 bases and J 7 bases, leaving 13 bases between the germline ends. Germline V gives CDR1 ENHRY, CDR2 SYGVKD. The CDR3 extends over 14 amino acids.

This clone was found once. The rearrangement uses TRBV27 and TRBJ1-3, with a tentative D call TRBD1 (5 bases). Trimming took off 7 bases at V and 0 bases at J, with 13 bases between the two ends. CDR1 and CDR2 (germline): MNHEY, SMNVEV (reference sequence). The CDR3 extends over 15 amino acids. The CDR3 coding sequence is TGTGCCAGCACTATACAGGATTGCTCTGGAAACACCATATATTTT. Protein sequence: CASTIQDCSGNTIYF.

The J gene is TRBJ1-3, the V gene TRBV7-8; weak D call: TRBD1 (6 bases). The CDR3 sequence is 14 residues long. V lost 1 base and J lost 3, with 7 bases in between. Germline CDR1 and CDR2: SGHVS and FQNEAQ. The CDR3 spells CASSLDRVGNTIYF. In nucleotides, the CDR3 is TGTGCCAGCAGCTTAGACAGGGTTGGAAACACCATATATTTT. Full variable domain (missing parts from reference TRBV7-8 and TRBJ1-3): GAGVSQSPRYKVAKRGQDVALRCDPISGHVSLFWYQQALGQGPEFLTYFQNEAQLDKSGLPSDRFFAERPEGSVSTLKIQRTQQEDSAVYLCASSLDRVGNTIYFGEGSWLTVV.

This chain links TRBV5-1 with TRBJ1-2; D gene ambiguous. Trimming pared 0 bases from V and 2 bases from J, leaving 5 bases between. The V gene's germline CDR1 is SGHRS and CDR2 YFSETQ. This CDR3 comprises 13 residues. As DNA, the CDR3 is TGCGCCAGCAGCTTGGCAGTAAACTATGGCTACACCTTC. Translated: CASSLAVNYGYTF.

This clone came up many times. This CDR3 is also generated by other DNA sequences in the sample. This chain connects TRBV5-1 to TRBJ2-7; 8 nucleotides agree with TRBD1. The ends lost 3 bases at V and 2 bases at J; junction bases unmatched: 4. From germline, CDR1 is SGHRS and CDR2 YFSETQ. This CDR3 is 14 amino acids long. The CDR3 loop reads CASSSGQGTYEQYF. The CDR3 DNA sequence: TGCGCCAGCAGCTCAGGACAGGGAACCTACGAGCAGTACTTC.

V usage is TRBV6-1 and J usage is TRBJ2-5; tentative D call: TRBD2 (7 bases). Trimming cost V 4 bases and J 4 bases, with 19 bases left between them. This CDR3 region has 16 residues. The germline V gene has CDR1 MNHNS and CDR2 SASEGT. CDR3 nucleotide sequence: TGTGCCAGCAGTGGATTAGGGATGGGGGGGCTAGAGACCCAGTACTTC. Residues: CASSGLGMGGLETQYF.

CDR3: CASSVTGETNYGYTF. Here the CDR3 DNA reads TGCGCCAGCAGCGTGACAGGGGAAACTAACTATGGCTACACCTTC. This rearrangement joins TRBV5-1 to TRBJ1-2, with TRBD1 identical over 8 bases. The CDR3 is made up of 15 amino acids. After removal of 4 bases from V and 0 bases from J, the junction contained 5 bases not matched to a gene. Germline CDR1 is SGHRS and CDR2 is YFSETQ.

V usage is TRBV5-5 and J usage is TRBJ1-3; D is unresolved. V dropped 4 bases and J dropped 0 bases, with 11 bases sitting between them. The CDR3 length is 15 residues. CDR1 is SGHKS, CDR2 YYEKEE, per germline (reference sequence). CDR3 in amino acids: CASSVDTFSGNTIYF. CDR3 nucleotide sequence: TGTGCCAGCAGCGTCGACACCTTCTCTGGAAACACCATATATTTT.

The V and J genes are TRBV6-5 and TRBJ1-2, with 9 bases identical to TRBD1. Germline V gene lookup returns CDR1 MNHEY and CDR2 SVGAGI. The junction had 6 bases not matched to a gene; V was cut back by 6 bases and J by 4 bases. The CDR3 is 14 amino acids. CDR3 DNA: TGTGCCAGCAGACTGACAGGGGGGCCCTATGGCTACACCTTC. Translated: CASRLTGGPYGYTF.

This clone was detected once. The genes are TRBV10-3 and TRBJ1-2, with 9 bases that match TRBD1. The length of the CDR3 is 13 residues. Per the germline V gene, CDR1 is ENHRY and CDR2 is SYGVKD. J was trimmed by 5 bases and V by 10 bases; bases with no gene match: 8. CDR3 region: CATTMGQGYGYTF. The CDR3, as DNA: TGTGCCACCACAATGGGACAGGGTTATGGCTACACCTTC.

This clone has a single count. The chain recombines TRBV24-1 with TRBJ1-5; D is possibly TRBD1 (5 bases). The CDR3 contains 13 residues. The V end was cut by 4 bases, the J end by 4 bases, with 7 bases between. From germline, CDR1 is KGHDR and CDR2 SFDVKD. Written as DNA, the CDR3 is TGTGCCACCAGTGACAGGGCTAATCAGCCCCAGCATTTT. Its protein is CATSDRANQPQHF.

This chain uses TRBV3-1 (or the pseudogene TRBV3-2) with TRBJ2-3, with TRBD2 as a possible D gene (6 bases). The V gene's germline CDR1 is LGHDT and CDR2 YNNKEL (reference sequence). V shed 1 base and J shed 4 bases, with 9 bases lying between them. The CDR3 is 14 residues long. For the CDR3, the DNA is TGTGCCAGCAGCCAAGTTCAGCGGGCAGATACGCAGTATTTT. Translation: CASSQVQRADTQYF.

The chain is built from TRBV9 and TRBJ1-4, with no clear D. The CDR3 runs to 15 residues. The ends were cut back, 0 bases at V and 7 bases at J, with 13 bases in the middle. Looked up from germline, CDR1 is SGDLS and CDR2 is YYNGEE. In DNA form, the CDR3 reads TGTGCCAGCAGCGTAGATGACGGCCGGAGTGAAAAACTGTTTTTT. Amino acid sequence: CASSVDDGRSEKLFF. The complete variable domain, with remaining parts taken from reference TRBV9 and TRBJ1-4, reads DSGVTQTPKHLITATGQRVTLRCSPRSGDLSVYWYQQSLDQGLQFLIQYYNGEERAKGNILERFSAQQFPDLHSELNLSSLELGDSALYFCASSVDDGRSEKLFFGSGTQLSVL.

This sequence joins TRBV4-2 and TRBJ2-3, with a tentative D call TRBD2 (7 bases). The germline V gene has CDR1 LGHNA and CDR2 YNFKEQ. The V end was cut by 2 bases, the J end by 0 bases, with 12 bases between. The CDR3 spans 16 residues. CDR3 sequence: CASSQTGGGSTDTQYF. CDR3 nucleotides: TGTGCCAGCAGCCAAACTGGCGGGGGCAGCACAGATACGCAGTATTTT.

The chain carries TRBV19 and TRBJ1-4; TRBD1 might be the D (5 bases). Germline assignment: CDR1 LNHDA and CDR2 SQIVND (reference sequence). The CDR3 is 13 amino acids. V was shortened by 2 bases and J by 8 bases, with 9 bases between the two germline ends. CDR3 sequence reads: CASSIQGNEKLFF. The CDR3 DNA follows: TGTGCCAGTAGTATACAGGGCAACGAAAAACTGTTTTTT. The full variable domain, completed using reference TRBV19 and TRBJ1-4, is DGGITQSPKYLFRKEGQNVTLSCEQNLNHDAMYWYRQDPGQGLRLIYYSQIVNDFQKGDIAEGYSVSREKKESFPLTVTSAQKNPTAFYLCASSIQGNEKLFFGSGTQLSVL.

The genes are TRBV3-1 (or the pseudogene TRBV3-2) and TRBJ2-7; TRBD1 matches 8 bases. The CDR3 runs to 15 residues. J gave up 1 base and V 3 bases, and 5 bases lay outside the gene matches. Germline V gives CDR1 LGHDT, CDR2 YNNKEL (reference sequence). CDR3 residues: CASSQDRVNSYEQYF. CDR3 bases: TGTGCCAGCAGCCAGGACAGGGTTAATTCCTACGAGCAGTACTTC.